The clone carrying this TCR beta chain was seen more than once but under ten times. This sample was taken from a study of identical twins. Germline V gene data show CDR1 as DFQATT and CDR2 as SNEGSKA (reference sequence). The CDR3 extends over 13 amino acids. Trimming at V came to 3 bases and at J to 13 bases, leaving 7 bases not matched to a gene. TCRdb passed the 5' RACE reads through MiXCR, listing each CDR3 protein once. Of hundreds of thousands of distinct CDR3 sequences in the sample, roughly 20% were seen once. This sample also appeared in a second study, on T cells expressing NK-cell markers. From that report: Several experiments added an anti-gamma-delta TCR antibody to sort only alpha-beta TCR T cells. CD8+ T cells in 5 or 6 donors included dominant NKG2C+ clonotypes at roughly 1.0-8%.

Specimen: PBMCs. This chain connects TRBV20-1 to TRBJ2-1; 12 bases align to TRBD2. The source is a young woman in good health. The CDR3 nucleotides read TGCAGTGCTAGTGGTGCTAGCGGGGGGGCTCAGTTCTTC. It encodes CSASGASGGAQFF.